This T cell receptor beta chain was profiled in a study of regulatory T cells in long-lasting Graves disease. CDR3 regions were amplified by Arm-PCR using iRepertoire HTBI primers to build TCR beta libraries. One entry per CDR3 protein results from TCRdb running MiXCR on the multiplex PCR reads. The sample holds around 450,000 distinct CDR3 sequences; under 25% are singletons and the top ten take roughly 7.1%. The CDR3 loop spans 17 amino acids. V was clipped by 5 bases and J by 0 bases, with 20 bases between them. Germline V gene sequence: CDR1 SGHAT, CDR2 FQNNGV. Time point reported: persistent/refractory GD, antithyroid drugs over 5 years with positive TRAb. Researchers made the TCR library from RNA that was extracted from PBMCs. Doctors identified Graves' disease using the American Thyroid Association guidelines. Around 9.1 milliliters of peripheral blood were drawn into EDTA tubes. Study-level results: TRBV28, TRBJ1-2 and TRBJ2-5 were segments that persistent disease favored.

This clonotype was counted many times. What it recognizes is unknown. The clonotype comes from a female donor with Graves disease. This sequence joins TRBV11-2 and TRBJ2-7; D call uncertain. The input for sequencing was peripheral blood mononuclear cells (PBMCs), taken when the disease was refractory, from a patient treated with antithyroid drugs. DNA for the CDR3: TGTGCCAGCAGCCTCCCCCACCGAGGCCCTTCCTCCTACGAGCAGTACTTC. Protein: CASSLPHRGPSSYEQYF.